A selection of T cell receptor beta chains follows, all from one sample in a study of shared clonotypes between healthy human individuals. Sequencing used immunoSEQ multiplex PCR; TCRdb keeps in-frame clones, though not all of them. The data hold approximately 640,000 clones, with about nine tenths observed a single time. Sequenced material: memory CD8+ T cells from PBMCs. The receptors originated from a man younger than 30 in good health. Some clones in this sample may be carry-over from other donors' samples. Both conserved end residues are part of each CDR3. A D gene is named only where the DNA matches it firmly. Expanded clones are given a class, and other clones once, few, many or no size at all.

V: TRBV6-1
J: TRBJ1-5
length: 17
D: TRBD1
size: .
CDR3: CASSERRITGANQPQHF
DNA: TGTGCCAGCAGTGAAAGAAGGATCACAGGGGCAAATCAGCCCCAGCATTTT

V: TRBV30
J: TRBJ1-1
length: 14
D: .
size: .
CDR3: CAWSVWSQGTEAFF
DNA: TGTGCCTGGAGTGTATGGTCTCAGGGGACTGAAGCTTTCTTT

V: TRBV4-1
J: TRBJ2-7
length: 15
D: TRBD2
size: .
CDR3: CASSQARGGAYEQYF
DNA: TGCGCCAGCAGCCAAGCCCGGGGGGGAGCCTACGAGCAGTACTTC

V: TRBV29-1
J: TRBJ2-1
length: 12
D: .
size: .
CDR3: CSAWSGESEQFF
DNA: TGCAGCGCCTGGTCGGGGGAGAGCGAGCAGTTCTTC

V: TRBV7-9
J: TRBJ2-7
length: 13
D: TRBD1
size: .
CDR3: CASRTGNAYEQYF
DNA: TGTGCCAGCAGGACAGGGAATGCCTACGAGCAGTACTTC

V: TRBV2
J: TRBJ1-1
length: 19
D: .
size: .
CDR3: CASSEEEPEGRRIDTEAFF
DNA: TGTGCCAGCAGTGAAGAAGAGCCTGAGGGTCGGCGTATTGACACTGAAGCTTTCTTT

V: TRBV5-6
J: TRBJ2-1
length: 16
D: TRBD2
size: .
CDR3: CASSTATSGKGNEQFF
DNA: TGTGCCAGCAGCACAGCTACTAGCGGGAAGGGCAATGAGCAGTTCTTC

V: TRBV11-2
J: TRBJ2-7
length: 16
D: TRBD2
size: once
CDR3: CASSLGSLLREGEQYF
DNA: TGTGCCAGCAGCTTGGGGTCGCTTTTACGGGAGGGCGAGCAGTACTTC

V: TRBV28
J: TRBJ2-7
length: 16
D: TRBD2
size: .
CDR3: CASSSFLGLAPYEQYF
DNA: TGTGCCAGCAGTTCATTCCTGGGACTAGCCCCCTACGAGCAGTACTTC

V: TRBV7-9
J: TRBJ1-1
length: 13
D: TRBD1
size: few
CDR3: CASSPTTGTEAFF
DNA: TGTGCCAGCAGCCCGACGACAGGGACTGAAGCTTTCTTT

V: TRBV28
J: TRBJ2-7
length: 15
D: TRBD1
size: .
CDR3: CASSPRTGDPGEQYF
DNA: TGTGCCAGCAGTCCAAGGACAGGGGATCCGGGCGAGCAGTACTTC

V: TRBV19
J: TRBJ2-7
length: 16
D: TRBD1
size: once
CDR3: CASSMHLDRGRLEQYF
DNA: TGTGCCAGTAGTATGCATTTGGACAGGGGGCGATTGGAGCAGTACTTC

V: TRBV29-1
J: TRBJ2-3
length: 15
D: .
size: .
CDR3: CSVEETSREGDTQYF
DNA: TGCAGCGTTGAAGAGACATCGAGAGAAGGAGATACGCAGTATTTT

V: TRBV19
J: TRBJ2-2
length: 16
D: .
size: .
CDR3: CASSPWSSRNTGELFF
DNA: TGTGCCAGTAGCCCTTGGTCTAGCCGAAACACCGGGGAGCTGTTTTTT

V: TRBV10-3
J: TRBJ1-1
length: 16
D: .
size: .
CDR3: CAIRGTYGLMNTEAFF
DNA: TGTGCCATCAGGGGGACCTATGGGCTGATGAACACTGAAGCTTTCTTT

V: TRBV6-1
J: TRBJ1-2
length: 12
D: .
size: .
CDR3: CASWGRVSGYTF
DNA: TGTGCCAGCTGGGGACGGGTGAGCGGCTACACCTTC